These T cell receptor beta chains were read from a single sample in a study of cytomegalovirus exposure and HLA in healthy donors. TCRdb keeps only in-frame clones here, not all; method: immunoSEQ multiplex PCR. The data contain 250,000 to 350,000 clones, about nine tenths of them singletons. The sample comprised PBMCs. Every receptor here comes from a young woman in good health and CMV-seropositive. Both conserved end residues are part of each CDR3.

J gene: TRBJ1-1
V gene: TRBV21-1
CDR3 protein: CATRGTEAFF

J gene: TRBJ2-1
V gene: TRBV7-3
CDR3 protein: CASSQWTSGRASGSYNEQFF

J gene: TRBJ2-1
V gene: TRBV23-1
CDR3 protein: CASSQKQGADEQFF

J gene: TRBJ1-1
V gene: TRBV5-1
CDR3 protein: CASSENTEAFF

J gene: TRBJ2-2
V gene: TRBV28
CDR3 protein: CASSLYTSGGADGELFF

J gene: TRBJ2-3
V gene: TRBV6-4
CDR3 protein: CASSDSGEADTQYF

J gene: TRBJ2-7
V gene: TRBV9
CDR3 protein: CASSPKAASASYEQYF

J gene: TRBJ1-1
V gene: TRBV28
CDR3 protein: CASSLSRGQTEAFF

J gene: TRBJ1-4
V gene: TRBV4-3
CDR3 protein: CASSQAPGDRGEKLFF

J gene: TRBJ1-2
V gene: TRBV6-1
CDR3 protein: CASSLDSYGYTF

J gene: TRBJ2-5
V gene: TRBV7-6
CDR3 protein: CASSLAGNQETQYF

J gene: TRBJ2-7
V gene: TRBV7-6
CDR3 protein: CASSLYASGGTEQYF

J gene: TRBJ1-5
V gene: TRBV5-6
CDR3 protein: CASSYGDDNQPQHF

J gene: TRBJ2-1
V gene: TRBV10-3
CDR3 protein: CAISDPGINNEQFF

J gene: TRBJ2-2
V gene: TRBV4-1
CDR3 protein: CASSQVLGNTGELFF

J gene: TRBJ2-1
V gene: TRBV4-2
CDR3 protein: CASSQDWASGYNEQFF

J gene: TRBJ2-1
V gene: TRBV11-2
CDR3 protein: CASSFPQMRGGYNEQFF

J gene: TRBJ1-2
V gene: TRBV27
CDR3 protein: CASAEPRSNYGYTF

J gene: TRBJ2-3
V gene: TRBV7-2
CDR3 protein: CASSLQGGADTQYF

J gene: TRBJ2-2
V gene: TRBV6-5
CDR3 protein: CATGETSGRTGELFF

J gene: TRBJ1-1
V gene: TRBV4-1
CDR3 protein: CASSQDRLNTEAFF

J gene: TRBJ1-1
V gene: TRBV28
CDR3 protein: CASSQRGISWAFF

J gene: TRBJ1-5
V gene: TRBV5-1
CDR3 protein: CASSPGSGGLPQHF

J gene: TRBJ1-2
V gene: TRBV27
CDR3 protein: CASSLRDRGSGYTF

J gene: TRBJ2-7
V gene: TRBV13
CDR3 protein: CASSKDRGITYEQYF

J gene: TRBJ2-7
V gene: TRBV18
CDR3 protein: CASSQGTGTSSYEQYF

J gene: TRBJ2-3
V gene: TRBV14
CDR3 protein: CASSQDLPTGGNTDTQYF

J gene: TRBJ2-7
V gene: TRBV13
CDR3 protein: CASSLEGASIDEQYF

J gene: TRBJ2-2
V gene: TRBV7-9
CDR3 protein: CASSRAGSGTGELFF

J gene: TRBJ2-3
V gene: TRBV9
CDR3 protein: CASSGRAGTPGDTQYF

J gene: TRBJ2-1
V gene: TRBV27
CDR3 protein: CASSTGRDSKYNEQFF

J gene: TRBJ2-4
V gene: TRBV11-2
CDR3 protein: CASSPLTKNIQYF

J gene: TRBJ1-4
V gene: TRBV5-1
CDR3 protein: CASSVTQAREKLFF

J gene: TRBJ2-7
V gene: TRBV7-2
CDR3 protein: CASSPGSGLAGGNLREQYF

J gene: TRBJ1-6
V gene: TRBV28
CDR3 protein: CASSFRQGAGSPLHF

J gene: TRBJ2-2
V gene: TRBV2
CDR3 protein: CASSGQGASTGELFF

J gene: TRBJ2-7
V gene: TRBV10-3
CDR3 protein: CAISRTGVDYEQYF

J gene: TRBJ1-2
V gene: TRBV30
CDR3 protein: CAWEGHYGYTF

J gene: TRBJ1-5
V gene: TRBV4-1
CDR3 protein: CASSQDPGFDQPQHF

J gene: TRBJ2-1
V gene: TRBV29-1
CDR3 protein: CSADGQGVYNEQFF

J gene: TRBJ1-2
V gene: TRBV28
CDR3 protein: CASSPSPGNYGYTF